The present T cell receptor (beta chain) was sequenced within a study of beta chain features in type 1 diabetes. Study details: Cell yields, age and gender were similar between patients and healthy donors. General study findings and limits: All four CD4+ subsets of Type 1 diabetes patients contained TCRB CDR3s that were moderately but significantly shorter.

Reverse transcribing all isolated RNA meant expressed TCRB transcripts were sequenced. Libraries were prepared by immunoSEQ multiplex PCR; TCRdb keeps only in-frame clonotypes and omits some of them. The sample has roughly 330,000 clones, roughly 13% seen once. Heparinised blood was drawn once per donor, averaging about 100 mL. Sorted CD4+ subsets: naive, central memory, regulatory, stem cell-like memory (CD45RO/CCR7/CD25/CD127/CD95/CD27 panel). Turning to this clone: Its target is unknown.

Germline V gives CDR1 SEHNR, CDR2 FQNEAQ (reference sequence). Trimming left V 3 bases short and J 5 bases short, with 7 bases between. This CDR3 is 12 amino acids long. The source of this sequence is a woman between 18 and 29 years old with type 1 diabetes. The source material was naive CD4+ T cells from blood. The gene calls are TRBV7-9 and TRBJ1-2; maybe TRBD1 (5 bases). The CDR3 loop is CASSFDRYGYTF. The CDR3 nucleotides read TGTGCCAGCAGCTTTGACAGATATGGCTACACCTTC.